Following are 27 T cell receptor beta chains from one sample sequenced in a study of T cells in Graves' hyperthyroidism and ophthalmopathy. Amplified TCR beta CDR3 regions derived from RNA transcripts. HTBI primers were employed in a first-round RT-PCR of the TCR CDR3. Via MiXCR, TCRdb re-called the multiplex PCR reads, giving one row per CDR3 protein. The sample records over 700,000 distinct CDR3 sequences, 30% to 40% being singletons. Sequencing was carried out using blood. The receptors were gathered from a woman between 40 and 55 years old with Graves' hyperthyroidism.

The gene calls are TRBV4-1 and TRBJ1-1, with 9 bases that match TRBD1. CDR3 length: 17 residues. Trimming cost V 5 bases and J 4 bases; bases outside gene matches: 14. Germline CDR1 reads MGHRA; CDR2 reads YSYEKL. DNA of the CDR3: TGCGCCAGCAGCTCGCGAAGTTGGACAGGGGCAGGCACTGAAGCTTTCTTT. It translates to CASSSRSWTGAGTEAFF.

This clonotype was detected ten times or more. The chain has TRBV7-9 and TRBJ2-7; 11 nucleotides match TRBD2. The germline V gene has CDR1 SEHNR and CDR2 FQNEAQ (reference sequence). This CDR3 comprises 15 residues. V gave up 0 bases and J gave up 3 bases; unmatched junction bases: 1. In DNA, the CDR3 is TGTGCCAGCAGCTTAGCGCTAGCGGGAGGCTACGAGCAGTACTTC. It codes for CASSLALAGGYEQYF.

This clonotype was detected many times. For the CDR3, the DNA is TGCAGTGCCTCAATCAGGTCTAAGGGCTACACCTTC. Translated: CSASIRSKGYTF. V and J are TRBV20-1 and TRBJ1-2; D gene unclear. Trimming took 6 bases from V and 8 from J, leaving 16 bases between them. Germline CDR1 DFQATT, CDR2 SNEGSKA (reference sequence). The CDR3 spans 12 residues.

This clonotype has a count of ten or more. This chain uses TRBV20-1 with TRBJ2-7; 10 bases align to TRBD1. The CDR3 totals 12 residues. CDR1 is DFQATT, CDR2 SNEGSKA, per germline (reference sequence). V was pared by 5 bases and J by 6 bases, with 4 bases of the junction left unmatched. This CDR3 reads CSAAGQGGEQYF. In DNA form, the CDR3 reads TGCAGTGCTGCCGGACAGGGGGGCGAGCAGTACTTC.

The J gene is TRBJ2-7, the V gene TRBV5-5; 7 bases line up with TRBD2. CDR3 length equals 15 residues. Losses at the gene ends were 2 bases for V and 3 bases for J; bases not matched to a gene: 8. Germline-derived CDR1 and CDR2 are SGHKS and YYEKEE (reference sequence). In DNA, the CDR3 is TGTGCCAGCAGCTTTTTAGGCGGGACTATCTACGAGCAGTACTTC. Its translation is CASSFLGGTIYEQYF.

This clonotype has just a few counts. As DNA, the CDR3 is TGTGCCAGCAGTGAGATAGCGGGAGAGACCCAGTACTTC. Translation gives CASSEIAGETQYF. J is TRBJ2-5 and V is TRBV6-1; 7 nucleotides match TRBD2. V was pared by 3 bases and J by 4 bases, with 2 bases of the junction left unmatched. This CDR3 is 13 amino acids long. Germline V gene data show CDR1 as MNHNS and CDR2 as SASEGT.

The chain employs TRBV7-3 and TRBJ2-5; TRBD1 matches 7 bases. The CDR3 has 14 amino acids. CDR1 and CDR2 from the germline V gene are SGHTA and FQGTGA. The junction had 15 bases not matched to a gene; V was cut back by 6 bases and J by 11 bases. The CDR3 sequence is CASSLTGYPDTQYF. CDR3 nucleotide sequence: TGTGCCAGCAGTTTGACAGGGTATCCAGATACGCAGTACTTC. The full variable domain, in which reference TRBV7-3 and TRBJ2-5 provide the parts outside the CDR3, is GAGVSQTPSNKVTEKGKYVELRCDPISGHTALYWYRQSLGQGPEFLIYFQGTGAADDSGLPNDRFFAVRPEGSVSTLKIQRTERGDSAVYLCASSLTGYPDTQYFGPGTRLLVL.

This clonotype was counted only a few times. CDR3 sequence: CASTPSLGHEQYF. The CDR3, as DNA: TGTGCCAGCACCCCTTCACTTGGTCACGAGCAGTACTTC. This chain joins TRBV12-3 or TRBV12-4 and TRBJ2-7; no firm D call. CDR3 length: 13 amino acids. Trimming left V 7 bases short and J 5 bases short, with 15 bases between.

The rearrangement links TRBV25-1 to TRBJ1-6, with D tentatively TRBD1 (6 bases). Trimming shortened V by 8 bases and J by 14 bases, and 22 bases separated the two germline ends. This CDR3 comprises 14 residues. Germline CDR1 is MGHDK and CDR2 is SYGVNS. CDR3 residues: CASSPGGAHRSLHF. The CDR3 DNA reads TGTGCCAGCTCACCTGGGGGGGCTCATCGATCCCTCCACTTT.

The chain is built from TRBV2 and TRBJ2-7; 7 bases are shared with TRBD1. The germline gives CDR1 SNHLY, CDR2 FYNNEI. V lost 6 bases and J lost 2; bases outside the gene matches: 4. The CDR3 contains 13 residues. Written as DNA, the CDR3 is TGTGCCAGCAGGCGGCAGGGGGCCTACGAGCAGTACTTC. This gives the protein CASRRQGAYEQYF. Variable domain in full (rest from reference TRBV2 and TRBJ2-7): EPEVTQTPSHQVTQMGQEVILRCVPISNHLYFYWYRQILGQKVEFLVSFYNNEISEKSEIFDDQFSVERPDGSNFTLKIRSTKLEDSAMYFCASRRQGAYEQYFGPGTRLTVT.

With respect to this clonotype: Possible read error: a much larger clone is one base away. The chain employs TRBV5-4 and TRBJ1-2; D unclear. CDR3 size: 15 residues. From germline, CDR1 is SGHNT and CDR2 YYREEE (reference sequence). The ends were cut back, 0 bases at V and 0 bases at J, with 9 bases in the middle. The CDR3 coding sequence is TGTGCCAGCAGCTTGGGGGCGCAAGCTAACTATGGCTACACCTTC. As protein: CASSLGAQANYGYTF.

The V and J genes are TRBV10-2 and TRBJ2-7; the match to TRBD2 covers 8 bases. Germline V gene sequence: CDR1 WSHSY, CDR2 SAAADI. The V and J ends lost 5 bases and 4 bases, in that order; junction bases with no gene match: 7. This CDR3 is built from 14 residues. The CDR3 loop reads CASSTSGDSYEQYF. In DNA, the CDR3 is TGCGCCAGCAGTACTAGCGGAGACTCGTACGAGCAGTACTTC.

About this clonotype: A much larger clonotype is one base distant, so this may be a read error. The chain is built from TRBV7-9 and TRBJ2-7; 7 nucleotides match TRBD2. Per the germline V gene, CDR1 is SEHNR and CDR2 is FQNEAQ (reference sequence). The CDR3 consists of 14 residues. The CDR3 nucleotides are TGTGCCAGCAGCCCCCGGCCAGGACCGCGGGAGCGGTACTTC. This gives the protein CASSPRPGPRERYF.

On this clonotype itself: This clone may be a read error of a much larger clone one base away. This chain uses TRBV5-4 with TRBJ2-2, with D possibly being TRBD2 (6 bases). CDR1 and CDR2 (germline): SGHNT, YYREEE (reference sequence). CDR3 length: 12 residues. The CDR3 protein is CASTADPRELSF. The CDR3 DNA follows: TGTGCCAGCACCGCCGACCCACGGGAGCTGTCTTTT. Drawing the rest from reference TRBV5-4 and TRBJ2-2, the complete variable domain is ETGVTQSPTHLIKTRGQQVTLRCSSQSGHNTVSWYQQALGQGPQFIFQYYREEENGRGNFPPRFSGLQFPNYSSELNVNALELDDSALYLCASTADPRELSFGEGSRLTVL.

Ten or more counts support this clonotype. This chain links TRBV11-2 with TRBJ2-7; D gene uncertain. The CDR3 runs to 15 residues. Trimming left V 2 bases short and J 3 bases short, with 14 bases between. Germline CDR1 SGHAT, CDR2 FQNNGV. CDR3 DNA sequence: TGTGCCAGCAGCTTAAAGCCGTCAGGCGACTACGAGCAGTACTTC. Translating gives CASSLKPSGDYEQYF.

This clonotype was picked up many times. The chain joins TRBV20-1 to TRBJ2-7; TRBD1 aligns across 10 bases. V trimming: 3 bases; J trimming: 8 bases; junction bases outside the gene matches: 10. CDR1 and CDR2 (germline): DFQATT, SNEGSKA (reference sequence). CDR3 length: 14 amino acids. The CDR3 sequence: CSASPRDRGLQQYF. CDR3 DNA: TGCAGTGCTAGTCCGAGGGACAGGGGTTTACAGCAGTACTTC.

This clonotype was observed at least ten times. Written as DNA, the CDR3 is TGTGCCAGCAGCGGATGGACAGATGATGGCTACACCTTC. Amino acid sequence: CASSGWTDDGYTF. The chain carries TRBV6-5 and TRBJ1-2; D might be TRBD1 (6 bases). Germline-derived CDR1 and CDR2 are MNHEY and SVGAGI. The V end lost 6 bases, the J end lost 6 bases, and 14 bases lay between the germline ends. The CDR3 is 13 residues long.

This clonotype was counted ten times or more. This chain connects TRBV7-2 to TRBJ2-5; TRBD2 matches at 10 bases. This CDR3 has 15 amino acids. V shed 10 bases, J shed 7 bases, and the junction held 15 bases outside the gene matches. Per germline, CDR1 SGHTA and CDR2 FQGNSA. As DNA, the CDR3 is TGTGCCACCTCAGCCGGGACTAGCGAAGGTGGGACCCAGTACTTC. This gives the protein CATSAGTSEGGTQYF.

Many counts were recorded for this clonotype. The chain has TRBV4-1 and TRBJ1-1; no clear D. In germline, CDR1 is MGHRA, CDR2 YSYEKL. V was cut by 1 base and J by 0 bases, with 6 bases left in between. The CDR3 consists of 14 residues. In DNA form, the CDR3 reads TGCGCCAGCAGCCAAGTCTTACTGAACACTGAAGCTTTCTTT. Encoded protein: CASSQVLLNTEAFF.

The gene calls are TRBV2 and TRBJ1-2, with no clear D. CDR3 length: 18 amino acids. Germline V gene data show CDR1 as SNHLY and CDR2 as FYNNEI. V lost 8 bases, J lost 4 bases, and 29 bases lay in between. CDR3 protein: CASSPSIPQLLSLYGYTF. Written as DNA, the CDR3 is TGTGCCAGCTCACCTTCCATCCCGCAGCTTCTGAGCCTCTATGGCTACACCTTC.

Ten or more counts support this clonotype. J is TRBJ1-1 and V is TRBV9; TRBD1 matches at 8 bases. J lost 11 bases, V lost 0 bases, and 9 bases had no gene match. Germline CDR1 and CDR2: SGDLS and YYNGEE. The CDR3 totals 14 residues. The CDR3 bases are TGTGCCAGCAGCGTAGAGGGGCAGGGGGCGCGTGCTTTCTTT. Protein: CASSVEGQGARAFF.

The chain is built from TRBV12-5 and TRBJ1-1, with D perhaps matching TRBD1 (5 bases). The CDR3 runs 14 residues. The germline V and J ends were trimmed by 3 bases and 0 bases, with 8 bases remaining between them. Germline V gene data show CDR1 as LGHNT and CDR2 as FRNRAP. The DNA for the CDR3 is TGTGCTAGTGGTTTAACAGGACTGAACACTGAAGCTTTCTTT. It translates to CASGLTGLNTEAFF.

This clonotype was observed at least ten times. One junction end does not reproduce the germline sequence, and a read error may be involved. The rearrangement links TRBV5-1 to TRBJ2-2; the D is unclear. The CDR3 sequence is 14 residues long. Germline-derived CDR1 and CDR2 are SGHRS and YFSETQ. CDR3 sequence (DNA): TGTGCCAGCAGCTTATCAGGGAACACCGGGGAGCTGTTTTTT. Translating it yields CASSLSGNTGELFF.

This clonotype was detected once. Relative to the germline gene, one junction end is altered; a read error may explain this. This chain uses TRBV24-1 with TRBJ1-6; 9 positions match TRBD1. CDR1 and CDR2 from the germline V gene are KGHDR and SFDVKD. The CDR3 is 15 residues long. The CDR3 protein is CASSFRDRDTPPLHF. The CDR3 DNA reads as TGTGCCAGCAGTTTCCGGGACAGGGATACTCCACCCCTCCACTTT.

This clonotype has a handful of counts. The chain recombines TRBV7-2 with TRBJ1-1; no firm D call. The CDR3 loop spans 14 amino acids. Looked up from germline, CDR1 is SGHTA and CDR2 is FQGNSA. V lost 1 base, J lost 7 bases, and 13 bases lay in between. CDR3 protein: CASSLGVNSLEAFF. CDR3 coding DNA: TGTGCCAGCAGCTTAGGTGTGAATTCCCTTGAAGCTTTCTTT.

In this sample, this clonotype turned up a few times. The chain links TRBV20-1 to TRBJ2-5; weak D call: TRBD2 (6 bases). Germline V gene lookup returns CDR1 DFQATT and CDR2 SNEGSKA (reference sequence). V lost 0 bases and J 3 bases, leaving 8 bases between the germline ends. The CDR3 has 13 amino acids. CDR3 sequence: CSAREEGKETQYF. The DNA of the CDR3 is TGCAGTGCTAGAGAGGAGGGGAAAGAGACCCAGTACTTC.

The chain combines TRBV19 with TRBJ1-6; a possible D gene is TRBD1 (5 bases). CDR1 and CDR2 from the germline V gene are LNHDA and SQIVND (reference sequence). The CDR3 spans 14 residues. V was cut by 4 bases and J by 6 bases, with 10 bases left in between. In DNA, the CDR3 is TGTGCCAGTAGTACGGGACGGCTTAATTCACCCCTCCACTTT. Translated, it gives CASSTGRLNSPLHF.